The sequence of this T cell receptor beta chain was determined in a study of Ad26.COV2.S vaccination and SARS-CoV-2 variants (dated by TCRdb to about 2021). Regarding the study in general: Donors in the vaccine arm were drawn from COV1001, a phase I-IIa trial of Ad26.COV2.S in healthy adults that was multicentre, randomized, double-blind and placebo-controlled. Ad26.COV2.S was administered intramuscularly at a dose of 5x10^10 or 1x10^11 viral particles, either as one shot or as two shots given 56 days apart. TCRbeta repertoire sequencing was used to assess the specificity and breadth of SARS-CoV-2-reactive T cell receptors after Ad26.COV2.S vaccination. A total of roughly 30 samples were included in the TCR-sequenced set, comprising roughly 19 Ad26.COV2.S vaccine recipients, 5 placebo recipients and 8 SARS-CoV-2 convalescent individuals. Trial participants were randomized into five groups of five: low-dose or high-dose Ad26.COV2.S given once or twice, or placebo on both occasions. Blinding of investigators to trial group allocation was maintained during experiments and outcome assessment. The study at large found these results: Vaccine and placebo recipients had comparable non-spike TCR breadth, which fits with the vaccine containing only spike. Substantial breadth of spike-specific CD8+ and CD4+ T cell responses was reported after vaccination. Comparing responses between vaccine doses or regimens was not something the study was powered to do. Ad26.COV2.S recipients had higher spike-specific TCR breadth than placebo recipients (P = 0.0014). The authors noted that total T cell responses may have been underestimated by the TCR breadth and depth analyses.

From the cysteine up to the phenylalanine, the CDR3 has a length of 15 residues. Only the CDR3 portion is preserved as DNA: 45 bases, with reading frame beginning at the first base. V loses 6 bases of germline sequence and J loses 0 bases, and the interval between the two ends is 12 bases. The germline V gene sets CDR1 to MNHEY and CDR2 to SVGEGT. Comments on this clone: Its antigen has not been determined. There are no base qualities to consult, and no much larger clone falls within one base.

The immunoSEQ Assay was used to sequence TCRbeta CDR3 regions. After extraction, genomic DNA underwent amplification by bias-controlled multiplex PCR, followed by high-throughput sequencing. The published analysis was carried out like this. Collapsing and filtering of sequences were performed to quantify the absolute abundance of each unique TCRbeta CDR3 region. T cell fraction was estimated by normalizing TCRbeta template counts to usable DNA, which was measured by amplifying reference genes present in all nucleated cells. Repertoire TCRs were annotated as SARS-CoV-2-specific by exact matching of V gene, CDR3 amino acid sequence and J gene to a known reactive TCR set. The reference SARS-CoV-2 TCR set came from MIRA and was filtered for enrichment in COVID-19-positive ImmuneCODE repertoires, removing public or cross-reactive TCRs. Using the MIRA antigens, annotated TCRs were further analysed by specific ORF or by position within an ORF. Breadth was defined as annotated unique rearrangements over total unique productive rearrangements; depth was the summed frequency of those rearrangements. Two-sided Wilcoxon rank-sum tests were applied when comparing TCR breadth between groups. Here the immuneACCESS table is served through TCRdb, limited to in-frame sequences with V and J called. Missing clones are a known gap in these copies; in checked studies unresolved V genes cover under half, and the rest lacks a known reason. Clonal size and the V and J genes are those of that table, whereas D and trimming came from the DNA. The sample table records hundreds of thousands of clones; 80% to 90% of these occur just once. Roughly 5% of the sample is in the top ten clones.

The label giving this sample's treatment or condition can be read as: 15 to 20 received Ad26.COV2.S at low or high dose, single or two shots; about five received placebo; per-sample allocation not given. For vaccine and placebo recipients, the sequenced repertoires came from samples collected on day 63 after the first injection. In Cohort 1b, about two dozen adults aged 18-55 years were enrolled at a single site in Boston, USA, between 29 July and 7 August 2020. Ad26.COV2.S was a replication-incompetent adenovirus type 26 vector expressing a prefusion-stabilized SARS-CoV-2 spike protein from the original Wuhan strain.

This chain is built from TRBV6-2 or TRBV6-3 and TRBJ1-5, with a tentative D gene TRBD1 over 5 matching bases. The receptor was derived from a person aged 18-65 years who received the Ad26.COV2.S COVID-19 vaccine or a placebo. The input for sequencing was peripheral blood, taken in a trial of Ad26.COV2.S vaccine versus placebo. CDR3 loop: CASSVGTDSNQPQHF. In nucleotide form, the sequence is TGTGCCAGCAGCGTCGGGACTGATAGCAATCAGCCCCAGCATTTT.